This passage covers 6 T cell receptor beta chains from one sample sequenced in a study of OX40 agonist ivuxolimab in advanced cancers. The method behind the library was the immunoSEQ multiplex PCR assay. The source is immuneACCESS, and TCRdb retained only in-frame sequences with V and J called. Part of the clones is not carried over; for the studies checked, unresolved V genes explain less than half of this, and the remainder is unexplained. The sample table lists about 64,000 clones, 88% of them with a count of one. Of the sample, 0.67% falls within the top ten clones. The sequences come from CD4+ or CD8+ T cells sorted from blood, collected in a trial of the OX40 agonist ivuxolimab. These receptors were obtained from an adult with an advanced solid tumor such as melanoma, head and neck, liver or kidney cancer.

The rearrangement joins TRBV28 to TRBJ1-5, with 9 bases identical to TRBD1. V was clipped by 6 bases and J by 9 bases; unmatched bases: 9. The V gene's germline CDR1 is MDHEN and CDR2 SYDVKM. The CDR3 covers 14 residues. This CDR3 is CASSRTGGWAPQHF. CDR3 sequence (DNA): TGTGCCAGCAGCCGAACAGGGGGCTGGGCGCCCCAGCATTTT.

This chain uses TRBV7-2 with TRBJ2-3; 7 nucleotides match TRBD2. Trimming removed 6 bases from V and 2 bases from J; junction bases left unmatched: 8. The CDR3 contains 15 residues. The germline gives CDR1 SGHTA, CDR2 FQGNSA. This chain's CDR3 is CASSWGGVDTDTQYF. The DNA for the CDR3 is TGTGCCAGCAGTTGGGGGGGGGTGGACACAGATACGCAGTATTTT.

This clone was observed once. This rearrangement joins TRBV30 to TRBJ2-6; no definite D call. The CDR3 spans 13 residues. CDR1 and CDR2 from the germline V gene are GTSNPN and SVGIG (reference sequence). V gave up 2 bases and J gave up 0 bases, with 2 bases separating them. CDR3: CAWSHSGANVLTF. The DNA for the CDR3 is TGTGCCTGGAGTCACTCTGGGGCCAACGTCCTGACTTTC.

The chain joins TRBV28 to TRBJ2-3; TRBD1 might be the D (5 bases). The CDR3 length is 14 residues. Germline CDR1 is MDHEN and CDR2 is SYDVKM. Trimming took 5 bases from V and 2 from J, leaving 11 bases between them. The CDR3 DNA reads as TGTGCCAGCAGTCGGACATCATTCACAGATACGCAGTATTTT. This translates into CASSRTSFTDTQYF.

The CDR3 DNA reads as TGTGCCAGTAGGGGGACAGTTAGCAATCAGCCCCAGCATTTT. It translates to CASRGTVSNQPQHF. This chain links TRBV19 with TRBJ1-5; 7 bases are a match to TRBD1. From germline, CDR1 is LNHDA and CDR2 SQIVND (reference sequence). CDR3 length: 14 residues. J lost 0 bases, V lost 6 bases, and 2 bases had no gene match.

This clone was seen just once. The CDR3 DNA reads as TGTGCCAGCCAGAGGGGCAGGAGAGGGACTGAAGCTTTCTTT. Translated: CASQRGRRGTEAFF. This chain connects TRBV19 to TRBJ1-1; D is perhaps TRBD1 (5 bases). The germline V gene encodes CDR1 LNHDA and CDR2 SQIVND (reference sequence). Trimming removed 9 bases at V and 5 bases at J, with 19 bases between. The CDR3 is made up of 14 amino acids.